This TCR beta chain comes out of a study of T cell responses to AZD1222 COVID-19 vaccine (TCRdb year 2021). The study in broad terms: A total of about 230 trial participants underwent TCR sequencing, of whom around 200 received two doses of AZD1222 and some 25 received two doses of the MenACWY control vaccine. Enrollment into the trials was organized by age into subgroups of 18-55, 56-69 and 70-plus years, and those subgroups contained roughly 150, 30 and 60 TCR-sequenced participants, respectively. The paper as a whole reports these results and caveats: Because no samples from the day 14 peak response were available, repertoires could be characterized only after the peak T cell response. The 56-69-year group was small, and its depth increase did not reach significance, likely because of low power. Conclusions about previously exposed vaccinees are limited, since just six AZD1222 recipients were seropositive for SARS-CoV-2 at baseline. Participants were mostly white British and included more females than males, and it was suggested by the authors that clonal diversity may have been underestimated. The vaccine-associated CD4 TCRs covered the entire spike protein, and the dominant responses fell in regions 160-218 and 743-854. After two AZD1222 doses, spike-specific TCR breadth and depth were significantly higher than at day 0 and than in MenACWY recipients. Nearly half of unique spike-specific TCRs reportedly recognized epitopes outside regions mutated in the B.1.351 and B.1.1.7 variants.

Sample time point, as interpreted from the label and publication: baseline before first vaccination. This specimen's treatment or condition label, per the study, means: meningococcal conjugate vaccine given as trial control. Samples from vaccinated people were obtained from the UK trials COV001 and COV002, which included a single-blind randomized controlled phase 2/3 trial of AZD1222 (ChAdOx1 nCoV-19) in healthy adults. For TCRbeta chain sequencing, PBMC samples from trial participants were taken at day 0 and at day 28 after the second dose. With regard to this clone: No antigen is known for it. The record has no base qualities; no much larger clone is one base away. Other DNA sequences from this sample encode an identical CDR3 as well.

The CDR3 regions of human TCRbeta chains were analyzed by immunosequencing. As for the authors' bioinformatics: Repertoire TCRs were matched against a reference library of SARS-CoV-2-specific TCRs generated with the MIRA antigen-specificity platform. Breadth was defined as the fraction of unique TCRs that were SARS-CoV-2-associated, and depth was defined as the fraction of total T cells that were SARS-CoV-2-associated. Using the MIRA data, each spike-specific TCR was mapped to the spike region that the TCR reacts to and placed in a CD4 or CD8 class. Log10-transformed breadth and depth values were compared by one-way ANOVA with Sidak's multiple comparisons tests. TCRdb retrieved this table from immuneACCESS and kept in-frame rearrangements only. Not all clones are present; in checked studies, unresolved V genes account for under half, and no reason is known for the remainder. Clone size and the V and J calls come from that table; the DNA yielded D and trimming. For this sample there are 100,000 to 150,000 clones; less than 95% appear just once. Nearly 4.5% of the sample belongs to the ten largest clones.

The CDR3 numbers 12 residues from cysteine through phenylalanine. Just CDR3 DNA is preserved here, 36 bases in frame from base 1. CDR1 SGHKS and CDR2 YYEKEE are derived from the germline V gene (reference sequence). V gives up 0 bases and J gives up 4 bases, and the segment between their germline ends measures 3 bases. Sequenced material: peripheral blood, taken on day 0 of MenACWY control vaccination. The receptor was isolated from an adult in good health. Recombination joined TRBV5-5 with TRBJ2-3, with an unclear D gene assignment. The CDR3: CASSLEADTQYF. The sequence in DNA is TGTGCCAGCAGCTTGGAGGCAGATACGCAGTATTTT. The variable domain in full, with residues beyond the CDR3 obtained from the reference TRBV5-5 and TRBJ2-3 genes, is DAGVTQSPTHLIKTRGQQVTLRCSPISGHKSVSWYQQVLGQGPQFIFQYYEKEERGRGNFPDRFSARQFPNYSSELNVNALLLGDSALYLCASSLEADTQYFGPGTRLTVL.